The 24 T cell receptor beta chains presented below share a single source sample, sequenced in a study of blood T cell repertoires in COVID-19. Clones were sequenced by immunoSEQ multiplex PCR, and TCRdb holds only the in-frame ones, with some missing. The table shows approximately 390,000 clones, with around 91% occurring only once. Sequencing was done on a sample of peripheral blood. All receptors come from a man between 18 and 29 years old with active or convalescent COVID-19.

The chain is built from TRBV4-1 and TRBJ1-4; no clear D. V dropped 0 bases and J dropped 5 bases, with 13 bases sitting between them. CDR1 and CDR2 (germline): MGHRA, YSYEKL. This CDR3 spans 16 amino acids. The CDR3 DNA sequence: TGCGCCAGCAGCCAAGACGGCGGGGTTCCGAATGAAAAACTGTTTTTT. This translates into CASSQDGGVPNEKLFF.

This sequence joins TRBV27 and TRBJ2-5; 8 nucleotides line up with TRBD1. Per germline, CDR1 MNHEY and CDR2 SMNVEV (reference sequence). The CDR3 loop spans 14 amino acids. Trimming took 5 bases from V and 4 from J; bases not matched to a gene: 6. The CDR3 region is CASSPRTGRETQYF. CDR3 DNA: TGTGCCAGCAGTCCACGGACAGGGCGAGAGACCCAGTACTTC.

V gene TRBV7-9 combines with J gene TRBJ2-1; no reliable D call. Germline assignment: CDR1 SEHNR and CDR2 FQNEAQ (reference sequence). This CDR3 spans 15 amino acids. V lost 5 bases and J lost 6, with 17 bases in between. This chain's CDR3 is CASSRPSGPSNEQFF. Written as DNA, the CDR3 is TGTGCCAGCAGCCGCCCGTCAGGTCCTTCCAATGAGCAGTTCTTC. Using reference TRBV7-9 and TRBJ2-1 for the parts outside the CDR3, the full variable domain is DTGVSQNPRHKITKRGQNVTFRCDPISEHNRLYWYRQTLGQGPEFLTYFQNEAQLEKSRLLSDRFSAERPKGSFSTLEIQRTEQGDSAMYLCASSRPSGPSNEQFFGPGTRLTVL.

With respect to this clone: One end of the junction varies from germline; a read error may be responsible. The V gene is TRBV6-2 or TRBV6-3, the J gene TRBJ1-4, with D possibly matching TRBD1 (5 bases). In germline, CDR1 is MNHEY, CDR2 SVGEGT. The CDR3 runs to 15 residues. DNA of the CDR3: TGTGCCAGCAGCTACTCAGACAGTATCAATGAAAAACTGTTTTTT. Amino acids: CASSYSDSINEKLFF.

This clone was picked up one time. V and J are TRBV7-3 and TRBJ2-1; D is perhaps TRBD2 (6 bases). Germline CDR1 SGHTA, CDR2 FQGTGA. The CDR3 extends over 15 amino acids. Trimming removed 5 bases from V and 5 bases from J, with 16 bases in between. This CDR3 is CASSGTGLLNNEQFF. The CDR3 coding sequence is TGTGCCAGCAGCGGAACGGGACTTTTGAACAATGAGCAGTTCTTC.

This rearrangement joins TRBV28 to TRBJ2-7; maybe TRBD1 (5 bases). Germline assignment: CDR1 MDHEN and CDR2 SYDVKM. Trimming pared 7 bases from V and 3 bases from J, leaving 13 bases between. The CDR3 spans 13 residues. The DNA for the CDR3 is TGTGCCAGCATTCGGCAGGGCTTCTACGAGCAGTACTTC. As protein: CASIRQGFYEQYF.

The table lists this clone with a count of one. The rearrangement links TRBV5-1 to TRBJ1-2; D may be TRBD1 (5 bases). CDR1 and CDR2 from the germline V gene are SGHRS and YFSETQ. The V end lost 0 bases, the J end lost 5 bases, and 14 bases lay between the germline ends. The CDR3 is 15 residues long. CDR3 coding DNA: TGCGCCAGCAGCTTGGGAGGGACTGATGATTATGGCTACACCTTC. Translated: CASSLGGTDDYGYTF.

This chain connects TRBV29-1 to TRBJ1-2; D remains ambiguous. V was pared by 4 bases and J by 7 bases, with 16 bases between. CDR1 and CDR2 (germline): SQVTM, ANQGSEA. CDR3 length: 13 amino acids. CDR3 sequence reads: CSVVRGRRAGYTF. CDR3 bases: TGCAGCGTTGTAAGAGGGCGTCGCGCTGGCTACACCTTC.

The CDR3 nucleotides are TGTGCCAGCAGCCAAGAACCCGGACTAGCGGGAGAACCAAACCTTGACTCCTACGAGCAGTACTTC. Translating it yields CASSQEPGLAGEPNLDSYEQYF. The rearrangement joins TRBV4-2 to TRBJ2-5, with TRBD2 matching over 13 bases. The J call is uncertain, as TRBJ2-7 better fits the DNA end. The CDR3 contains 22 residues. CDR1 and CDR2 from the germline V gene are LGHNA and YNFKEQ.

The chain employs TRBV6-5 and TRBJ1-5, with D tentatively TRBD1 (5 bases). The CDR3 sequence is 14 residues long. Trimming shortened V by 4 bases and J by 0 bases, and 7 bases separated the two germline ends. The germline V gene has CDR1 MNHEY and CDR2 SVGAGI. CDR3 sequence: CASSSDSSNQPQHF. In DNA, the CDR3 is TGTGCCAGCAGTTCCGACAGTAGCAATCAGCCCCAGCATTTT.

V gene TRBV7-2 combines with J gene TRBJ2-3; D perhaps matches TRBD1 (6 bases). The CDR3 has 16 amino acids. CDR1 is SGHTA and CDR2 is FQGNSA in the germline V gene. V was shortened by 1 base and J by 1 base, with 12 bases between the two germline ends. CDR3 nucleotide sequence: TGTGCCAGCAGCTTAGACAGGGCCGGGGGCACAGATACGCAGTATTTT. Its translation: CASSLDRAGGTDTQYF.

Many counts were recorded for this clone. This chain connects TRBV6-5 to TRBJ2-1; D remains ambiguous. Per the germline V gene, CDR1 is MNHEY and CDR2 is SVGAGI. This CDR3 comprises 13 residues. Trimming removed 2 bases from V and 12 bases from J, with 14 bases in between. The CDR3 reads CASSYASGTGQFF. DNA for the CDR3: TGTGCCAGCAGTTACGCCTCAGGCACCGGGCAGTTCTTC.

A single count supports this clone. The V and J genes are TRBV7-3 and TRBJ1-1; D call uncertain. CDR1 is SGHTA, CDR2 FQGTGA, per germline. Trimming shortened V by 8 bases and J by 5 bases, and 12 bases separated the two germline ends. The CDR3 covers 12 residues. CDR3 nucleotide sequence: TGTGCCAGCGGATTTCTGAGGACTGAAGCTTTCTTT. Translation: CASGFLRTEAFF. The variable domain in full, with the rest retrieved from reference TRBV7-3 and TRBJ1-1, is GAGVSQTPSNKVTEKGKYVELRCDPISGHTALYWYRQSLGQGPEFLIYFQGTGAADDSGLPNDRFFAVRPEGSVSTLKIQRTERGDSAVYLCASGFLRTEAFFGQGTRLTVV.

The chain employs TRBV19 and TRBJ1-1; no clear D gene. V was cut by 9 bases and J by 4 bases, with 15 bases left in between. Germline V CDR1 and CDR2: LNHDA, SQIVND (reference sequence). The CDR3 is 13 amino acids. CDR3 DNA: TGTGCCAGCACCAGAACTACGGGCACTGAAGCTTTCTTT. Encoded protein: CASTRTTGTEAFF.

This clone has a single count. V is TRBV10-3 and J is TRBJ1-2; 8 nucleotides match TRBD1. The CDR3 is made up of 16 amino acids. CDR1 is ENHRY and CDR2 is SYGVKD in the germline V gene. The junction had 11 bases not matched to a gene; V was cut back by 2 bases and J by 6 bases. CDR3 loop: CAISEPRGRGLDGYTF. CDR3 DNA sequence: TGTGCCATCAGTGAGCCCAGGGGCAGGGGGCTGGATGGCTACACCTTC.

CDR3 protein: CASSLVTAEAFF. CDR3 nucleotide sequence: TGTGCCAGCAGCTTAGTAACAGCTGAAGCTTTCTTT. This sequence joins TRBV7-8 and TRBJ1-1, with unresolved D. There are 12 residues in the CDR3. Per the germline V gene, CDR1 is SGHVS and CDR2 is FQNEAQ. V was shortened by 1 base and J by 6 bases, with 6 bases between the two germline ends.

V is TRBV19 and J is TRBJ1-1, with 7 bases fitting TRBD1. V lost 4 bases and J lost 2; bases outside the gene matches: 7. CDR1 is LNHDA, CDR2 SQIVND, per germline (reference sequence). The CDR3 is 15 amino acids. CDR3 protein: CASSTIRGANTEAFF. CDR3 bases: TGTGCCAGTAGTACGATCAGGGGGGCTAACACTGAAGCTTTCTTT.

The rearrangement joins TRBV15 to TRBJ1-2; D is unresolved. V was clipped by 0 bases and J by 8 bases, with 16 bases between them. The germline CDR1 and CDR2 sequences are LNHNV and YYDKDF (reference sequence). This CDR3 has 15 amino acids. CDR3 DNA sequence: TGTGCCACCAGCAGAGATCTAGAGGCCGGGGAGGGCTACACCTTC. Its translation: CATSRDLEAGEGYTF.

Of note for this clone: A junction end diverges from the germline sequence, so it may reflect a read error. The chain employs TRBV7-3 and TRBJ2-6, with 12 nucleotides matching TRBD1. The germline gives CDR1 SGHTA, CDR2 FQGTGA. The CDR3 loop spans 18 amino acids. CDR3 loop: CASSPRDRGLSGANVLTF. The CDR3 coding sequence is TGTGCCAGCAGCCCCCGGGACAGGGGGCTCTCTGGGGCCAACGTGCTGACTTTC.

V and J are TRBV21-1 and TRBJ2-7; the tabulated D call, TRBD2, remains unverified against the DNA. TRBV21-1 is flagged as a pseudogene. This CDR3 spans 13 amino acids. CDR3 DNA sequence: TGTGCCAGCAGCAAGGGACTAGCCTACGAGCAGTACTTC. It specifies CASSKGLAYEQYF.

V is TRBV9 and J is TRBJ2-7; the match to TRBD1 covers 9 bases. The J segment lost 6 bases and the V segment lost 3 bases, leaving 7 bases of the junction unmatched. CDR1 and CDR2 (germline): SGDLS, YYNGEE. This CDR3 is built from 14 residues. The CDR3 reads CASSAKDRGVEQYF. In nucleotides, the CDR3 is TGTGCCAGCAGCGCCAAGGACAGGGGAGTCGAGCAGTACTTC.

This chain joins TRBV15 and TRBJ2-1, with D possibly matching TRBD1 (6 bases). Germline assignment: CDR1 LNHNV and CDR2 YYDKDF (reference sequence). V lost 4 bases and J 12 bases, leaving 19 bases between the germline ends. The CDR3 has 14 amino acids. CDR3 sequence reads: CATSTPPPRGSQFF. The CDR3 DNA reads TGTGCCACCAGCACCCCCCCGCCCAGGGGCTCGCAGTTCTTC.

This clone showed up just once. J is TRBJ1-6 and V is TRBV7-3; D might be TRBD1 (5 bases). This CDR3 is built from 14 residues. CDR1 is SGHTA, CDR2 FQGTGA, per germline. V was pared by 9 bases and J by 7 bases, with 16 bases between. This CDR3 reads CASTGAAGNSPLHF. The CDR3 DNA sequence: TGTGCCAGTACAGGTGCGGCCGGCAATTCACCCCTCCACTTT. Combining the CDR3 with reference TRBV7-3 and TRBJ1-6 gives the whole variable domain GAGVSQTPSNKVTEKGKYVELRCDPISGHTALYWYRQSLGQGPEFLIYFQGTGAADDSGLPNDRFFAVRPEGSVSTLKIQRTERGDSAVYLCASTGAAGNSPLHFGNGTRLTVT.

The J gene is TRBJ1-2, the V gene TRBV28; unclear D gene. Germline V gene lookup returns CDR1 MDHEN and CDR2 SYDVKM. The ends were cut back, 5 bases at V and 7 bases at J, with 17 bases in the middle. The CDR3 has 14 residues. The DNA for the CDR3 is TGTGCCAGCAGTCCAGTCACGGGTTCGCGTGGCTACACCTTC. Translation: CASSPVTGSRGYTF.